The clone carrying this T cell receptor (beta chain) was counted a few times. This sample stems from a study of blood T cell repertoires in COVID-19. Study as a whole: Whether acute or convalescent, the COVID-19 samples came from the United States, Italy and Spain. T cells, B-cell-depleted T cells, or PBMCs supplied cDNA or gDNA.

This CDR3 spans 13 amino acids. CDR1 and CDR2 (germline): LNHDA, SQIVND (reference sequence). After removal of 5 bases from V and 12 bases from J, the junction contained 9 bases not matched to a gene. Authors' data handling: Researchers report that nucleated cell counts were estimated from reference gene primer amplification. Using immunoSEQ multiplex PCR, the repertoire was profiled, and TCRdb retains in-frame clones only, with some absent. V and J calls and clone size are those listed in that table; D and trimming were worked out from the DNA. The data contain some 140,000 clones, roughly 83% of them singletons.

The rearrangement joins TRBV19 to TRBJ1-5; 8 bases map to TRBD1. The clonotype comes from a man between 60 and 75 years old with acute or convalescent COVID-19. Sequenced input: peripheral blood. CDR3: CASSAYRGGLQHF. The CDR3, as DNA: TGTGCCAGTAGTGCATACAGGGGGGGCCTCCAGCATTTT.